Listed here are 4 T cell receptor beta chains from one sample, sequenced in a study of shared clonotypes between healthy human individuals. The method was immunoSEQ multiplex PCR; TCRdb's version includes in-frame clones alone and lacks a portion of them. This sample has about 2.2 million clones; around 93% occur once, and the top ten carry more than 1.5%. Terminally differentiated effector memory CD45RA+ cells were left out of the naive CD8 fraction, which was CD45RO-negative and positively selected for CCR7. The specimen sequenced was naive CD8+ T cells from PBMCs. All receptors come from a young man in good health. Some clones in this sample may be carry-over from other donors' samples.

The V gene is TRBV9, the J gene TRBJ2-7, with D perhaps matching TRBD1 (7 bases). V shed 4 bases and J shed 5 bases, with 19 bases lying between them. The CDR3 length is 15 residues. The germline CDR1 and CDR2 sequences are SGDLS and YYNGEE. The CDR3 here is CASSFGIGGGNEQYF. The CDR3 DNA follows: TGTGCCAGCAGCTTCGGAATAGGAGGGGGCAACGAGCAGTACTTC.

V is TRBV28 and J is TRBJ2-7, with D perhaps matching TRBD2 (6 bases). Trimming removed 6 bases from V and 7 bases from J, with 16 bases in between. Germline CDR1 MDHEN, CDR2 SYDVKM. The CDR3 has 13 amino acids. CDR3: CASRISTSEEQYF. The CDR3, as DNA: TGTGCCAGCAGGATCTCGACTAGTGAAGAGCAGTACTTC.

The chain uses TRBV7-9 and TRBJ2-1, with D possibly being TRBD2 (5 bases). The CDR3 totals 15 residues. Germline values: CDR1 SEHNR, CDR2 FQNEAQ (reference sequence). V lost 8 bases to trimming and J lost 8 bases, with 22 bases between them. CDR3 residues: CASPPGFESDDEQFF. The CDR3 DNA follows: TGTGCCAGCCCCCCGGGGTTTGAGTCGGACGATGAGCAGTTCTTC.

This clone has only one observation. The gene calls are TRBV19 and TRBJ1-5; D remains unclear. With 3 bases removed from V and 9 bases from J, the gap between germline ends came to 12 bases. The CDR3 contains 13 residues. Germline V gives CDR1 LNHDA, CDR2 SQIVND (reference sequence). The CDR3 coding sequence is TGTGCCAGTAGTATCGACGGCGCGGGGCCCCAGCATTTT. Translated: CASSIDGAGPQHF.